This TCR beta chain emerged from a study of blood T cell repertoires in COVID-19. Looking at the study overall: Nucleic acid was either cDNA or gDNA, and it came from T cells, B-cell-depleted T cells, or PBMCs.

Per the study methods: Amplifying reference gene primers gave estimates of nucleated cell counts. The repertoire was sequenced with immunoSEQ multiplex PCR; TCRdb's copy has only in-frame clones and lacks some. V, J and clone size reflect that table, while D and trimming were determined from the DNA. The sample records about 140,000 clones, over 75% being singletons. The CDR3 extends over 15 amino acids. Germline V gene sequence: CDR1 SGHDN, CDR2 FVKESK. Trimming took 1 base from V and 5 from J; bases not matched to a gene: 7. The sample comprised peripheral blood. The chain uses TRBV14 and TRBJ2-7, with 8 bases lining up with TRBD2. The sequence came from a human donor in a cohort sampled during active COVID-19. CDR3: CASSQASAGGHEQYF. DNA of the CDR3: TGTGCCAGCAGCCAAGCGTCTGCGGGAGGTCACGAGCAGTACTTC.